Here is one T cell receptor beta chain with its context. Antigen: not known. This entry belongs to a study of stem cell transplantation in POMP-related autoinflammatory disease. Background on the study: The study hypothesized thymoproteasome defects skew the TRB repertoire via impaired CD8+ selection. Findings and limits, study-wide: Patients with PRAID showed a restricted number of unique TRB V-J gene pairings. Across all analyzed T-cell subsets, patients with PRAID tended toward reduced diversity and increased clonality.

Profiled with immunoSEQ multiplex PCR; TCRdb holds only in-frame clones, not every one. The sample consists of 6,500 to 7,500 clones, roughly 87% of them appearing once. The germline V gene has CDR1 SEHNR and CDR2 FQNEAQ (reference sequence). With V trimmed by 5 bases and J by 0 bases, 5 bases remained unmatched. CDR3 length: 15 amino acids. This receptor was obtained from a human donor in good health. This chain connects TRBV7-9 to TRBJ1-1; 8 bases match TRBD1. The sequenced sample was a CXCR5-defined cell subset from PBMCs. The CDR3 DNA reads TGTGCCAGCAGCCAAGGGACAGGAATGAACACTGAAGCTTTCTTT. This encodes CASSQGTGMNTEAFF.